These 8 T cell receptor beta chains were all obtained from the same sample, sequenced in a study of early T cells in non-severe SARS-CoV-2 infection (dated by TCRdb to the early 2020s). The library was prepared using 5' RACE. The sample was run on a NextSeq 500. The public reads were reprocessed in TCRdb via fastp at Q25 and MiXCR, keeping in-frame beta chains. Rows are unified per CDR3 protein, each entry keeping the most common DNA and genes. This sample is represented by roughly 93,000 distinct CDR3 sequences; roughly 15% of them were singletons. 0.58% of the sample rests with the top ten. Sequencing was carried out using whole blood. The receptors were sampled from an adult who was a healthcare worker with PCR-confirmed SARS-CoV-2 infection or an uninfected control (not recorded which).

This clonotype was found a few times. The rearrangement links TRBV29-1 to TRBJ1-5, with D perhaps TRBD1 (5 bases). Germline CDR1 reads SQVTM; CDR2 reads ANQGSEA. The CDR3 is 14 residues long. In nucleotides, the CDR3 is TGCAGTATTCAGTCCGGGACGGCCAATCAGCCCCAGCATTTT. Its translation is CSIQSGTANQPQHF. Together with reference TRBV29-1 and TRBJ1-5, the CDR3 gives the full variable domain: SAVISQKPSRDICQRGTSLTIQCQVDSQVTMMFWYRQQPGQSLTLIATANQGSEATYESGFVIDKFPISRPNLTFSTLTVSNMSPEDSSIYLCSIQSGTANQPQHFGDGTRLSIL.

This clonotype was counted between two and nine times. The CDR3, as DNA: TGTGCCAGCAGTTATCGGGGCAGTATGGGGCTGATCGACTATGGCTACACCTTC. It translates to CASSYRGSMGLIDYGYTF. The chain employs TRBV6-9 and TRBJ1-2, with a tentative D call TRBD1 (5 bases). Looked up from germline, CDR1 is MNHGY and CDR2 is SVAAGI. The CDR3 extends over 18 amino acids. Trimming removed 2 bases from V and 3 bases from J, with 22 bases in between.

In its sample, this clonotype was seen a few times. DNA of the CDR3: TGTGCCAGCAGTCCTCTTAGCACAGATACGCAGTATTTT. This translates into CASSPLSTDTQYF. The chain couples TRBV27 to TRBJ2-3; D call uncertain. The CDR3 spans 13 residues. Trimming took off 5 bases at V and 0 bases at J, with 6 bases between the two ends. Germline V gene lookup returns CDR1 MNHEY and CDR2 SMNVEV (reference sequence).

As to this clonotype: The junction does not match germline at one end; this may be a read error. V is TRBV4-1 and J is TRBJ2-3, with D maybe TRBD1 (6 bases). Per the germline V gene, CDR1 is MGHRA and CDR2 is YSYEKL. This CDR3 contains 15 residues. The CDR3 sequence is CASGQGIGGADTQYF. CDR3 nucleotides: TGCGCCAGCGGCCAAGGTATAGGGGGAGCAGATACGCAGTATTTT.

The chain's CDR3 is CASTAGTPIFTDTQYF. The DNA for the CDR3 is TGTGCCAGCACCGCAGGCACGCCAATATTCACAGATACGCAGTATTTT. This chain connects TRBV11-2 to TRBJ2-3; D unclear. Looked up from germline, CDR1 is SGHAT and CDR2 is FQNNGV. V was cut by 7 bases and J by 2 bases, with 19 bases left in between. This CDR3 region has 16 residues.

The chain uses TRBV6-5 and TRBJ1-6; D gene unclear. V lost 0 bases and J 7 bases, leaving 13 bases between the germline ends. The CDR3 runs to 16 residues. Germline V CDR1 and CDR2: MNHEY, SVGAGI. The CDR3 sequence is CASSYSQHAGNSPLHF. CDR3 nucleotides: TGTGCCAGCAGTTACTCCCAGCACGCTGGGAATTCACCCCTCCACTTT.

This chain joins TRBV6-6 and TRBJ1-1; 7 nucleotides line up with TRBD1. Looked up from germline, CDR1 is MNHNY and CDR2 is SVGAGI (reference sequence). CDR3 length equals 17 residues. With 7 bases clipped from V and 2 bases from J, the junction kept 16 bases outside the gene matches. The CDR3 coding sequence is TGTGCCAGCACCTACCAGACGTGGGCAGGGGGAAACACTGAAGCTTTCTTT. It specifies CASTYQTWAGGNTEAFF.

At least ten counts were recorded for this clonotype. V gene TRBV7-2 combines with J gene TRBJ1-5, with a tentative D call TRBD1 (6 bases). This CDR3 comprises 15 residues. Trimming removed 7 bases at V and 2 bases at J, with 15 bases between. Germline lookup yields CDR1 SGHTA and CDR2 FQGNSA. The CDR3 reads CASTVQGAGNQPQHF. The DNA for the CDR3 is TGTGCCAGCACCGTACAGGGAGCGGGCAATCAGCCCCAGCATTTT.